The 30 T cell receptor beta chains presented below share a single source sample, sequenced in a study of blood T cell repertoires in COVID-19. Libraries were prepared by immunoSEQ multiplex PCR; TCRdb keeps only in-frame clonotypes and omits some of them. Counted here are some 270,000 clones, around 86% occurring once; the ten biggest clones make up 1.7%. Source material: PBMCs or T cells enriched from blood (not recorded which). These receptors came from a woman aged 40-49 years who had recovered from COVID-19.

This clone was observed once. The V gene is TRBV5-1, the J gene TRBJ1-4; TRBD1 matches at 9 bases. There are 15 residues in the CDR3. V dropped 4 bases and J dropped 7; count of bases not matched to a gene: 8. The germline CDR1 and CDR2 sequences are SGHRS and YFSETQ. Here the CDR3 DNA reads TGCGCCAGCAGCCTGACAGGGGGAGGGGGTGAAAAACTGTTTTTT. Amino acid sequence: CASSLTGGGGEKLFF.

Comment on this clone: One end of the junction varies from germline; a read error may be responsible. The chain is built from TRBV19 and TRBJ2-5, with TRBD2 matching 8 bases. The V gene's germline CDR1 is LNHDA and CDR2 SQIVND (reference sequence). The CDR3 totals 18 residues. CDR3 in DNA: TGTGCCAGTAGTATTCGGCGTCGGACTAGCAGACTCCAAGGGACCCAGTACTTC. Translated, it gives CASSIRRRTSRLQGTQYF.

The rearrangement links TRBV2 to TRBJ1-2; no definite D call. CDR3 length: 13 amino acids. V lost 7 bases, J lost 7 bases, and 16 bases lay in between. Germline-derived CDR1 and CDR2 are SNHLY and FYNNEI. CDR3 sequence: CASKFTTVPGYTF. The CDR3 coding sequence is TGTGCCAGCAAGTTCACAACCGTCCCTGGCTACACCTTC.

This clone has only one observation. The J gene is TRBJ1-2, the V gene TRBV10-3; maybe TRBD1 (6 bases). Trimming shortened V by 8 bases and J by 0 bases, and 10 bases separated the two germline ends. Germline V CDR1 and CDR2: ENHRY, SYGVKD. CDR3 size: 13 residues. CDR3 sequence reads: CAIQGGANYGYTF. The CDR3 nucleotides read TGTGCCATCCAAGGGGGAGCTAACTATGGCTACACCTTC.

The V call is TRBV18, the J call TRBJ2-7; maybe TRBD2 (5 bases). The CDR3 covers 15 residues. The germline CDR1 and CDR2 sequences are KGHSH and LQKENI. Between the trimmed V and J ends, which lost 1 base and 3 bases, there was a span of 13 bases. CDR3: CASSPRGNGGYEQYF. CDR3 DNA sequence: TGTGCCAGCTCACCACGTGGGAATGGAGGCTACGAGCAGTACTTC.

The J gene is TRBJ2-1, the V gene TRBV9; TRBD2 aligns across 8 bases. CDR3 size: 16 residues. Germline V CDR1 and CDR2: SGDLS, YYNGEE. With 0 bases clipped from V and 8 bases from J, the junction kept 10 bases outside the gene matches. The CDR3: CASSVGPAGEADEQFF. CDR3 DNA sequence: TGTGCCAGCAGCGTAGGGCCAGCGGGAGAGGCAGATGAGCAGTTCTTC.

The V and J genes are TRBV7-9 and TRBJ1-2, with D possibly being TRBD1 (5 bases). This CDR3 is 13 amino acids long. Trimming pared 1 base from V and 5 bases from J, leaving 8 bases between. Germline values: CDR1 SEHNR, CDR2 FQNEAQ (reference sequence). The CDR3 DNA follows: TGTGCCAGCAGCTTAGGCGGGGGATATGGCTACACCTTC. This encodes CASSLGGGYGYTF.

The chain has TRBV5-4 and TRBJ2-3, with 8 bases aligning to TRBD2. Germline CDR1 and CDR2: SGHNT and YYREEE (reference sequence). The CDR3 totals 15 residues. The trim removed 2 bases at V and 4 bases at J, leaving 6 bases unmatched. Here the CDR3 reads CASSLRTGGADTQYF. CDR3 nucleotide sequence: TGTGCCAGCAGCTTAAGGACCGGGGGGGCAGATACGCAGTATTTT.

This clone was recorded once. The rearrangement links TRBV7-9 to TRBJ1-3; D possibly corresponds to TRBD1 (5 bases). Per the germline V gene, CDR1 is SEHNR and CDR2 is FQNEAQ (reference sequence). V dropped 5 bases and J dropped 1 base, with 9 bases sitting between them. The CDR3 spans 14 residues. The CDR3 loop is CASSLRESGNTIYF. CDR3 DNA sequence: TGTGCCAGCAGCCTCAGGGAATCTGGAAACACCATATATTTT.

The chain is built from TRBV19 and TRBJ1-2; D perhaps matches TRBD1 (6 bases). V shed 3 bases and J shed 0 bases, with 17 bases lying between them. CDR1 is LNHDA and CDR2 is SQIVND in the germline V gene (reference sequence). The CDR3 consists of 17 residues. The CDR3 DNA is TGTGCCAGTAGTATGAGGGCCCAGGGGCGAGCTAACTATGGCTACACCTTC. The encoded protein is CASSMRAQGRANYGYTF.

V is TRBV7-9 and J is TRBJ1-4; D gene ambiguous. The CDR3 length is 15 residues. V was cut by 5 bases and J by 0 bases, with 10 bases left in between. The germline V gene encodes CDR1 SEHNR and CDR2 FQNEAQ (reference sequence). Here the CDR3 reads CASSAANPTNEKLFF. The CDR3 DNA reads TGTGCCAGCAGCGCCGCGAATCCAACTAATGAAAAACTGTTTTTT.

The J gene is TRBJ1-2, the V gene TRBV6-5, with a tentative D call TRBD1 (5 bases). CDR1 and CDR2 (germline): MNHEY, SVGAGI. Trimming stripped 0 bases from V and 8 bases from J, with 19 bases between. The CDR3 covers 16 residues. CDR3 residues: CASSYSLQDTWRGYTF. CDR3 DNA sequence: TGTGCCAGCAGTTACTCATTACAGGATACCTGGCGGGGCTACACCTTC.

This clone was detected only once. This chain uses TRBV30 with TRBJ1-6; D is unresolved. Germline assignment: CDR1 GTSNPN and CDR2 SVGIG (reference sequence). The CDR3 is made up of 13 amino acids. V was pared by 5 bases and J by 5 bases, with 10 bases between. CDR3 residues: CAWGKLNNSPLHF. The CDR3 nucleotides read TGTGCCTGGGGAAAACTCAATAATTCACCCCTCCACTTT.

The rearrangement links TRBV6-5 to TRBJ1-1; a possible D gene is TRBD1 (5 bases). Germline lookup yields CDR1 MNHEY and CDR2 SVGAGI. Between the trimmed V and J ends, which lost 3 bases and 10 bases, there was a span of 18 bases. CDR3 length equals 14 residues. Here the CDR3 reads CASSYLGGSMRAFF. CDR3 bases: TGTGCCAGCAGTTATTTGGGGGGGTCGATGAGAGCTTTCTTT.

CDR3 sequence (DNA): TGTGCCTGGAACTACAGGGACAGGTCAGATACGCAGTATTTT. Amino acid sequence: CAWNYRDRSDTQYF. The J gene is TRBJ2-3, the V gene TRBV30; 8 nucleotides align to TRBD1. The CDR3 has 14 residues. V shed 4 bases, J shed 4 bases, and the junction held 7 bases outside the gene matches. CDR1 is GTSNPN and CDR2 is SVGIG in the germline V gene (reference sequence).

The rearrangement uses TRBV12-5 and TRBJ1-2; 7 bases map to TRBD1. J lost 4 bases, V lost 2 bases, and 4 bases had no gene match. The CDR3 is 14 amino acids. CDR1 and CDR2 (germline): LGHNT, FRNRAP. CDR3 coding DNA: TGTGCTAGTGGTTTGCCCGACAGGGCCTATGGCTACACCTTC. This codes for CASGLPDRAYGYTF.

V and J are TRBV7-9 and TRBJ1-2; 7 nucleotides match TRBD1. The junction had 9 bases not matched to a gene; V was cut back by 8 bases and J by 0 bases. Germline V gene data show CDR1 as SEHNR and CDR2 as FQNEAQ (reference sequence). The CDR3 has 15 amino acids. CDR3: CASWTGAFPNYGYTF. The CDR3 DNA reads TGTGCCAGCTGGACAGGCGCCTTCCCTAACTATGGCTACACCTTC.

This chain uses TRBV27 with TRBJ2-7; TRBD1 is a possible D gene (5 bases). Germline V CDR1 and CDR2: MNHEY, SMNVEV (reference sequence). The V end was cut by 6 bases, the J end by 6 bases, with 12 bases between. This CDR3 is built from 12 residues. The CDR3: CASRKTVSEQYF. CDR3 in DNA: TGTGCCAGCAGAAAGACAGTAAGCGAGCAGTACTTC.

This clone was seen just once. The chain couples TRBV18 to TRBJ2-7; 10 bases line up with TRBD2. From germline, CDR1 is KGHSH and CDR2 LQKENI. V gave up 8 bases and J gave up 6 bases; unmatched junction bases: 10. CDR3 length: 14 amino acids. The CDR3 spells CASGSSGSSSEQYF. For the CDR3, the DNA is TGTGCCAGCGGGTCTAGCGGGAGCAGTTCCGAGCAGTACTTC.

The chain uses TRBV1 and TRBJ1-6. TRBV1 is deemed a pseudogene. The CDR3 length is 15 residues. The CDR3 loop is CTSTPVLVTVLTLHF. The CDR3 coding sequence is TGCACCAGCACTCCGGTGCTTGTCACCGTACTCACCCTCCACTTT.

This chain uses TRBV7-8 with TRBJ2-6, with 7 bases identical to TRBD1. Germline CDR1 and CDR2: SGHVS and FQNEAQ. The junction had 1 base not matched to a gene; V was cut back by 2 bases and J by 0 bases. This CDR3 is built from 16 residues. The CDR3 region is CASSLWTGSGANVLTF. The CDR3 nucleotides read TGTGCCAGCAGCTTATGGACAGGCTCTGGGGCCAACGTCCTGACTTTC. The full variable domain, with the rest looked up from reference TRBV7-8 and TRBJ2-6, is GAGVSQSPRYKVAKRGQDVALRCDPISGHVSLFWYQQALGQGPEFLTYFQNEAQLDKSGLPSDRFFAERPEGSVSTLKIQRTQQEDSAVYLCASSLWTGSGANVLTFGAGSRLTVL.

This CDR3 reads CASSERVGGSYNEQFF. The DNA of the CDR3 is TGTGCCAGCAGTGAGAGAGTAGGGGGCTCCTACAATGAGCAGTTCTTC. The chain is built from TRBV2 and TRBJ2-1, with a possible D match to TRBD1 (6 bases). Trimming took off 3 bases at V and 0 bases at J, with 12 bases between the two ends. Germline CDR1 is SNHLY and CDR2 is FYNNEI. The length of the CDR3 is 16 residues.

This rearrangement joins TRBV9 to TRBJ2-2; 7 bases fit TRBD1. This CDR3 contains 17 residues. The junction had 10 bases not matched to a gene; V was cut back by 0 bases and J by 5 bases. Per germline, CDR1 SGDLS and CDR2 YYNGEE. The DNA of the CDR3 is TGTGCCAGCAGCGTAGCTACCGTGGCAGGGGGTACCGGGGAGCTGTTTTTT. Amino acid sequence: CASSVATVAGGTGELFF.

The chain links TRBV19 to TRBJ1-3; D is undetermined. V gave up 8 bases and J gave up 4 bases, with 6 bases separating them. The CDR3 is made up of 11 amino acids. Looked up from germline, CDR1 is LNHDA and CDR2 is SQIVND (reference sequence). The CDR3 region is CASLWGNTIYF. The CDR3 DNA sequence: TGTGCCAGTCTATGGGGAAACACCATATATTTT.

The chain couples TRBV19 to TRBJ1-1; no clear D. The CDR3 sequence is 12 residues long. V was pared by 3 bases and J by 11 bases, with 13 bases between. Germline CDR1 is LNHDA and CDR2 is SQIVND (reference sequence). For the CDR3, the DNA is TGTGCCAGTAGTATTGCAGATCGGAGGGCTTTCTTT. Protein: CASSIADRRAFF.

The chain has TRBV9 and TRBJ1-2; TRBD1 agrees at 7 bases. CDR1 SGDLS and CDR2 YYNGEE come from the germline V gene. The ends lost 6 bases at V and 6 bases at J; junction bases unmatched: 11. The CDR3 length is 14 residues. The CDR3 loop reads CASTPRGAPNGYTF. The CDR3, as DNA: TGTGCCAGCACTCCCAGGGGGGCACCCAATGGCTACACCTTC.

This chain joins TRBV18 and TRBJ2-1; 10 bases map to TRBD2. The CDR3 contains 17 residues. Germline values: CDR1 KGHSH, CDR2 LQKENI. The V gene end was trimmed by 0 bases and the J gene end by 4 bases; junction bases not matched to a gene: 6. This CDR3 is CASSPPNSGRQYNEQFF. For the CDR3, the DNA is TGTGCCAGCTCACCACCAAATAGCGGGAGGCAGTACAATGAGCAGTTCTTC. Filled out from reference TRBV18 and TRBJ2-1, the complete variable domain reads NAGVMQNPRHLVRRRGQEARLRCSPMKGHSHVYWYRQLPEEGLKFMVYLQKENIIDESGMPKERFSAEFPKEGPSILRIQQVVRGDSAAYFCASSPPNSGRQYNEQFFGPGTRLTVL.

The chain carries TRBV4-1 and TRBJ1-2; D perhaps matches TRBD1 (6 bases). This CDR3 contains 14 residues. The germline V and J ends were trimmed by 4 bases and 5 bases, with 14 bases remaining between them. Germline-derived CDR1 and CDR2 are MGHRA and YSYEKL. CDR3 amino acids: CASSPPGHPYGYTF. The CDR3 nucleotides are TGCGCCAGCAGCCCTCCGGGACACCCTTATGGCTACACCTTC.

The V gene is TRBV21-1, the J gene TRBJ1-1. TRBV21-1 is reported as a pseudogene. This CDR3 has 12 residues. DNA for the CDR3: TGTGCCAGCAGCTCCCGGGTACCTGAAGCTTTCTTT. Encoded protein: CASSSRVPEAFF.

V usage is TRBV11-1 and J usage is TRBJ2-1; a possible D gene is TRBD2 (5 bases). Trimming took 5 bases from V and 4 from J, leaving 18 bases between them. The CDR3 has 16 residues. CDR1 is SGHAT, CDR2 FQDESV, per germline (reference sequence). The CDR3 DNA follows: TGTGCCAGCAGCCAGGCCGGGGAGAGGATATACAATGAGCAGTTCTTC. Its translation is CASSQAGERIYNEQFF.